This entry features one T cell receptor beta chain sequence. The entry originates in a study of T cells in women clearing cervical HPV infection. Study information: Donors had HPV16-related CIN3 or worse; 2 had invasive cancer.

Clones were read by immunoSEQ multiplex PCR, and TCRdb kept only the in-frame ones, dropping some. The ten top clones account for about 40%, within a sample of over 35,000 clones. Sequencing was done on a sample of blood buffy coat. This clonotype originated in a woman between 18 and 69 years old with a cervical HPV16 infection that either progressed to CIN3+ or cleared (not recorded which).

The CDR3 DNA, read in part, is TGTGCCAGCAGCTTCAGTTCTCTCCACGAG. It specifies CASSFSSLHE. The whole CDR3 sequence reads CASSFSSLHEQYF. V gene TRBV7-2 combines with J gene TRBJ2-7; D remains ambiguous. The missing CDR3 end, 3 residues past where the read stops, is filled in from the germline J gene. CDR1 and CDR2 (germline): SGHTA, FQGNSA. CDR3 length equals 13 residues. V dropped 3 bases and J dropped 5 bases, with 11 bases sitting between them.